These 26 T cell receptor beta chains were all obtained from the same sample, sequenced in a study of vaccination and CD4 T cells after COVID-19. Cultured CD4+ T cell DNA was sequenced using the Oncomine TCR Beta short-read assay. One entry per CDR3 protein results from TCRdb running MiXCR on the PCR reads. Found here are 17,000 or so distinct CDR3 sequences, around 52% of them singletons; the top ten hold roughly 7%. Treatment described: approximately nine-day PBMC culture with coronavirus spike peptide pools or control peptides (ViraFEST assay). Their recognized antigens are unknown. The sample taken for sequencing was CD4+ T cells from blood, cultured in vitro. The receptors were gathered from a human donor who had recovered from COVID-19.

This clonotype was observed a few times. The CDR3 protein is CASSSDRENTEAFF. The CDR3 bases are TGTGCCAGCAGCTCAGACAGGGAGAACACTGAAGCTTTCTTT. The gene calls are TRBV7-9 and TRBJ1-1; 7 nucleotides align to TRBD1. CDR3 length: 14 residues. The germline V gene has CDR1 SEHNR and CDR2 FQNEAQ (reference sequence). The V gene end was trimmed by 4 bases and the J gene end by 1 base; junction bases not matched to a gene: 3. Using reference TRBV7-9 and TRBJ1-1 for the parts outside the CDR3, the full variable domain is DTGVSQNPRHKITKRGQNVTFRCDPISEHNRLYWYRQTLGQGPEFLTYFQNEAQLEKSRLLSDRFSAERPKGSFSTLEIQRTEQGDSAMYLCASSSDRENTEAFFGQGTRLTVV.

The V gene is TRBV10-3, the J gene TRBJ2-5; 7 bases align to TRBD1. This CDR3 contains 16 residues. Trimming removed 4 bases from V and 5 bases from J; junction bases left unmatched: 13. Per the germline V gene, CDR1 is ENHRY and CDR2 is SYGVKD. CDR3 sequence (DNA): TGTGCCATCAGTGGGAGGACAGGTCCAACAGTGGAGACCCAGTACTTC. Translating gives CAISGRTGPTVETQYF.

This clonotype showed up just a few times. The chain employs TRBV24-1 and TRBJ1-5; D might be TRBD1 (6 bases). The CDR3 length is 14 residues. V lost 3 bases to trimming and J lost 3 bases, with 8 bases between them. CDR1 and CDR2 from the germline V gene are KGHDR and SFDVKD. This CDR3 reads CATSDAGDNQPQHF. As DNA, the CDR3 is TGTGCCACCAGTGATGCAGGGGACAATCAGCCCCAGCATTTT.

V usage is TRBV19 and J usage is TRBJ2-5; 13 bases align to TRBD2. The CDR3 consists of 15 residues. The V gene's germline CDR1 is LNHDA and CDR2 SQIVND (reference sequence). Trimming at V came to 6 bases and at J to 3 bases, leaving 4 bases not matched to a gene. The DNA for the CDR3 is TGTGCCAGTAGGAGGGGACTAGCGGGGAAAGAGACCCAGTACTTC. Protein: CASRRGLAGKETQYF.

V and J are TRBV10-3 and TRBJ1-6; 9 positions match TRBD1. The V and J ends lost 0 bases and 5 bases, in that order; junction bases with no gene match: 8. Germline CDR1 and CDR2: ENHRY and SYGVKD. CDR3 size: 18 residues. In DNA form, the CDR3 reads TGTGCCATCAGTGAGTCCGGGACAGGGACTCAGCATAATTCACCCCTCCACTTT. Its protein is CAISESGTGTQHNSPLHF.

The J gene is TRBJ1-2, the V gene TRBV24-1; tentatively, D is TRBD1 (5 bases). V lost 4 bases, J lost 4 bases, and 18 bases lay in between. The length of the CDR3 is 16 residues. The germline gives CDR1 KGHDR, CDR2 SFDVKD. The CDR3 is CATSEGGQGSFYGYTF. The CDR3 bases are TGTGCCACCAGTGAAGGTGGGCAGGGAAGTTTCTATGGCTACACCTTC.

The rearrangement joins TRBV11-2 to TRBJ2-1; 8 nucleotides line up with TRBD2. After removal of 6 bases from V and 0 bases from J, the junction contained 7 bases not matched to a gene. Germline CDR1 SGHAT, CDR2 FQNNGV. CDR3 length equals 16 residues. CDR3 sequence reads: CASRDTSGGSYNEQFF. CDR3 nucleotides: TGTGCCAGCAGGGACACTAGCGGCGGCTCCTACAATGAGCAGTTCTTC.

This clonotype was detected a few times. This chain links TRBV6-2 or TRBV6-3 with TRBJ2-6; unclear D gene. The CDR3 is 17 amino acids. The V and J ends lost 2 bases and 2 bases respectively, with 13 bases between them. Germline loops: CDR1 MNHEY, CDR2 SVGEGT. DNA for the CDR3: TGTGCCAGCAGTTACGCTGGAGCCCCCACTGGGGCCAACGTCCTGACTTTC. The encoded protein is CASSYAGAPTGANVLTF.

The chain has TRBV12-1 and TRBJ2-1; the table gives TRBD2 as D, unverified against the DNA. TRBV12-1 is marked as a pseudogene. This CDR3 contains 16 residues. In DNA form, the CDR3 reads TGTGCCAGCAGCTTCCCCCGAGGGCGGGAGGGCTGTGAGCAGTTCTTC. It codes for CASSFPRGREGCEQFF.

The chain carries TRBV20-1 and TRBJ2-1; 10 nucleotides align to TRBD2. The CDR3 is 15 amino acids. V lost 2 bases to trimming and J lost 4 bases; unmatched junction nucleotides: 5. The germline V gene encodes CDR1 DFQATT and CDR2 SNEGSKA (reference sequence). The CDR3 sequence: CSARYAGLAYNEQFF. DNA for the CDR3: TGCAGTGCTAGATACGCGGGACTAGCGTACAATGAGCAGTTCTTC.

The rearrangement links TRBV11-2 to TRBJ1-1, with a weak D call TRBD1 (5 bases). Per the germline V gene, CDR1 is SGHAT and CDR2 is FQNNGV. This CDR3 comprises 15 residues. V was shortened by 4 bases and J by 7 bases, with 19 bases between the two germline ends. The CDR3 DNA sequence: TGTGCCAGCAGCTCGCACCGGGACCATCGCATTGAAGCTTTCTTT. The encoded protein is CASSSHRDHRIEAFF.

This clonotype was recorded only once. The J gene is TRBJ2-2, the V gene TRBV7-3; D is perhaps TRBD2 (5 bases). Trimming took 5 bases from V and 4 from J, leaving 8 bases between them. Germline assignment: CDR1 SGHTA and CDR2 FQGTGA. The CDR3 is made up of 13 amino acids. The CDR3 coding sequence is TGTGCCAGCAGCCTAGCCGGCACCGGGGAGCTGTTTTTT. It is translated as CASSLAGTGELFF.

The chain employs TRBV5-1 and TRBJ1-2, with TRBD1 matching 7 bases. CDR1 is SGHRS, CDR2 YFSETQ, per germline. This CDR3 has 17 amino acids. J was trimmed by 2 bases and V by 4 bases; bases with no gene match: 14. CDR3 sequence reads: CASSLDHKTGQNYGYTF. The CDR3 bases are TGCGCCAGCAGCCTTGACCATAAGACAGGGCAGAACTATGGCTACACCTTC.

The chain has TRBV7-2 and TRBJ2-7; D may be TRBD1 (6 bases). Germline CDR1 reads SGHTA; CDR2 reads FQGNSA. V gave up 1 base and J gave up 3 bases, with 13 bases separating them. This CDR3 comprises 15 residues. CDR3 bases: TGTGCCAGCAGCTTAGTTGCGGACAGTAGCTACGAGCAGTACTTC. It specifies CASSLVADSSYEQYF.

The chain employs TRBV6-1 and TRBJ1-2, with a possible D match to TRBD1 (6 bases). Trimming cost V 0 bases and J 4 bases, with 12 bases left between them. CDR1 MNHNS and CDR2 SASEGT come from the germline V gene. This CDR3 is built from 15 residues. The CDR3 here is CASSEATGDSYGYTF. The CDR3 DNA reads TGTGCCAGCAGTGAAGCGACAGGAGACTCCTATGGCTACACCTTC.

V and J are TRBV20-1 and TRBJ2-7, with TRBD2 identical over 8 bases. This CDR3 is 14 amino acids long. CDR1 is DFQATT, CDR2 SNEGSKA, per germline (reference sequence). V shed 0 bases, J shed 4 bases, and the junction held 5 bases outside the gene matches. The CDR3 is CSARDTASGYEQYF. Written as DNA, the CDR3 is TGCAGTGCTAGAGATACGGCTAGCGGGTACGAGCAGTACTTC.

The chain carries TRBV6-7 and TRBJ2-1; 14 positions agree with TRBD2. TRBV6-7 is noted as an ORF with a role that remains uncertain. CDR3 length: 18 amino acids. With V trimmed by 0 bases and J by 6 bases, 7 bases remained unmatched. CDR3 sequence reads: CASSYSSRTSGRCNEQFF. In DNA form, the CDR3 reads TGTGCCAGCAGTTACTCGAGTCGGACTAGCGGGAGGTGCAATGAGCAGTTCTTC.

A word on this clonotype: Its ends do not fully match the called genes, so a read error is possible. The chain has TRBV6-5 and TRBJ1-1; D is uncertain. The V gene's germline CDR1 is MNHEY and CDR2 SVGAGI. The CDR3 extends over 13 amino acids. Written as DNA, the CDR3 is TGTGCCAGCAGTTACTACGTAGCCGAGGTAGAAATCTTT. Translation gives CASSYYVAEVEIF.

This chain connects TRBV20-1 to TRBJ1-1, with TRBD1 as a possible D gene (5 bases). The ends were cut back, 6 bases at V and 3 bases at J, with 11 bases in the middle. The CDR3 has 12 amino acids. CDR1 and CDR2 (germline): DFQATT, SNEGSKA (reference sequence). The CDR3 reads CSAHRRDTEAFF. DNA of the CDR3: TGCAGTGCGCACAGGCGGGACACTGAAGCTTTCTTT.

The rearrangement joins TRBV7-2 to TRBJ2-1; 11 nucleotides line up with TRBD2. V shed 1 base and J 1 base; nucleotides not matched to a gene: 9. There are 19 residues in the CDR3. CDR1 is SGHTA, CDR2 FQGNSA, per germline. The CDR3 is CASSLGASGRLSSYNEQFF. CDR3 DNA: TGTGCCAGCAGCTTAGGTGCTAGCGGGAGGCTCTCATCCTACAATGAGCAGTTCTTC.

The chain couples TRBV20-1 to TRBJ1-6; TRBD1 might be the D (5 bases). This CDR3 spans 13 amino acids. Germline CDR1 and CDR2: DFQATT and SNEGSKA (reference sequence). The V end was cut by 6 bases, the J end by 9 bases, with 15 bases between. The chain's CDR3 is CSARAEGISPLHF. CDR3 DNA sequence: TGCAGTGCCAGGGCGGAGGGGATTTCACCCCTCCACTTT.

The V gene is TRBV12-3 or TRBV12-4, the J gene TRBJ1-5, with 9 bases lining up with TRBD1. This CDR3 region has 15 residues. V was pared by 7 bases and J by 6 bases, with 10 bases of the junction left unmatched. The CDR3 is CASTPGQGRIQPQHF. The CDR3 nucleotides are TGTGCCAGCACTCCGGGACAGGGTAGGATTCAGCCCCAGCATTTT.

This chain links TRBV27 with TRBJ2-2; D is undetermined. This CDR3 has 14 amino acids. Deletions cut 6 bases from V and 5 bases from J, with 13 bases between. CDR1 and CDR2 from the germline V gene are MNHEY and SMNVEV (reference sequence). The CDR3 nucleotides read TGTGCCAGCAGCCCGTATTTAGGTACCGGGGAGCTGTTTTTT. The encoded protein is CASSPYLGTGELFF.

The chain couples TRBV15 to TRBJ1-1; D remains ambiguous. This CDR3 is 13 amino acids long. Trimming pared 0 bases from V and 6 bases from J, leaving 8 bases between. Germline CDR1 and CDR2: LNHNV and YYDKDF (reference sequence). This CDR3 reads CATSRDRQPEAFF. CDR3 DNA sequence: TGTGCCACCAGCAGAGATAGGCAGCCTGAAGCTTTCTTT.

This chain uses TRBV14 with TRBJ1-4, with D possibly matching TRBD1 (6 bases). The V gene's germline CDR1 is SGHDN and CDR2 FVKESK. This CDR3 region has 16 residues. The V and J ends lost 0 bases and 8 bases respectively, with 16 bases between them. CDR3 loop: CASSQDRTGAREKLFF. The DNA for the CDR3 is TGTGCCAGCAGCCAAGATCGGACGGGGGCTCGAGAAAAACTGTTTTTT.

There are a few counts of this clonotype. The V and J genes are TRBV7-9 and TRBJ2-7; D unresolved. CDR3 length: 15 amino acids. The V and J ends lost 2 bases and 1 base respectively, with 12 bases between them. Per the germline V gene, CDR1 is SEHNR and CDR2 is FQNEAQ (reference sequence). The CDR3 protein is CASSLFPQRSYEQYF. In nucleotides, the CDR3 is TGTGCCAGCAGCTTATTTCCACAACGATCCTACGAGCAGTACTTC.